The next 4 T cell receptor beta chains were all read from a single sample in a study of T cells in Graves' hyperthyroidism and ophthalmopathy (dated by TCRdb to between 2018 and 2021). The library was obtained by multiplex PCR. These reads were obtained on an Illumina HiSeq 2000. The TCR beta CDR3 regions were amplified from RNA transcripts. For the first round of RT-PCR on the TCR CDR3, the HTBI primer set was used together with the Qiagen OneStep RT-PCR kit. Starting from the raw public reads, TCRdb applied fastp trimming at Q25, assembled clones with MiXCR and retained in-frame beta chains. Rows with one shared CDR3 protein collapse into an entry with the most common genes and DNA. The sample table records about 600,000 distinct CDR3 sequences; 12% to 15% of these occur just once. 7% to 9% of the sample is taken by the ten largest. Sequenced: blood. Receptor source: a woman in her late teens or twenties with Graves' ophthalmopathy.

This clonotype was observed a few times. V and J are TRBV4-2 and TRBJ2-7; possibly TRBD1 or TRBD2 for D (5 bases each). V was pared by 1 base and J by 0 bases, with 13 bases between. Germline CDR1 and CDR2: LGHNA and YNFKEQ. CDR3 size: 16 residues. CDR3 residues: CASSQVGVGSSYEQYF. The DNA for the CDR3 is TGTGCCAGCAGCCAAGTGGGGGTAGGGAGCTCCTACGAGCAGTACTTC.

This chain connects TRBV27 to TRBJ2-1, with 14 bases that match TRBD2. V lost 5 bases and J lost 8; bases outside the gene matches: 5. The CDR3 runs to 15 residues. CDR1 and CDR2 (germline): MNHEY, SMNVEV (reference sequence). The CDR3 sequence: CASSPGTSGRYEQFF. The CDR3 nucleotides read TGTGCCAGCAGTCCCGGGACTAGCGGGAGATATGAGCAGTTCTTC.

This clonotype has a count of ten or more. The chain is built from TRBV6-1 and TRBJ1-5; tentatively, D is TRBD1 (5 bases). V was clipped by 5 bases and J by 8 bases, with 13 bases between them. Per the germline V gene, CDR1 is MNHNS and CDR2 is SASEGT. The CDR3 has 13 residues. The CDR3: CASSPGSWEPQHF. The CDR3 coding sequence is TGTGCCAGCAGTCCAGGGTCCTGGGAGCCCCAGCATTTT.

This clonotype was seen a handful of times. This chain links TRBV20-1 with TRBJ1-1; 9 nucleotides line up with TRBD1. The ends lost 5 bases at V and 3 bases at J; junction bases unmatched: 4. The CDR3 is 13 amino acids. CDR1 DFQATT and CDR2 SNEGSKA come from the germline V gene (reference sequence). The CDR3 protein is CSARDRADTEAFF. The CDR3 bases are TGCAGTGCTCGGGACAGGGCGGACACTGAAGCTTTCTTT.